Presented here are 5 T cell receptor beta chains from one specimen sequenced in a study of shared clonotypes between healthy human individuals. The assay was immunoSEQ multiplex PCR, and TCRdb's table has in-frame clones only and misses some. The data hold roughly 2.5 million clones, with over 85% observed a single time. The sample was naive CD4+ T cells sorted from blood. Subset of the sample: CD45RA+ positively selected. These receptors came from a man aged 18 to 30 in good health.

The chain employs TRBV4-3 and TRBJ1-2; the D gene is possibly TRBD1 (5 bases). Germline assignment: CDR1 LGHNA and CDR2 YSLEER. CDR3 size: 15 residues. The V end was cut by 4 bases, the J end by 2 bases, with 14 bases between. CDR3 coding DNA: TGCGCCAGCAGCCCACAACCGGGGGTGAACTATGGCTACACCTTC. Translation gives CASSPQPGVNYGYTF.

V usage is TRBV19 and J usage is TRBJ1-5; 9 nucleotides line up with TRBD1. Germline CDR1 is LNHDA and CDR2 is SQIVND (reference sequence). V lost 4 bases and J lost 6; bases outside the gene matches: 7. The CDR3 is 15 residues long. CDR3 in amino acids: CASSKGTGKGQPQHF. The CDR3, as DNA: TGTGCCAGTAGTAAAGGGACAGGGAAAGGTCAGCCCCAGCATTTT.

With respect to this clone: In the same sample, other DNA sequences code for this CDR3. V is TRBV14 and J is TRBJ2-5; D remains ambiguous. The germline V gene encodes CDR1 SGHDN and CDR2 FVKESK. The CDR3 covers 13 residues. Trimming cost V 1 base and J 1 base, with 4 bases left between them. The CDR3 DNA is TGTGCCAGCAGCCAAGGACCCCAAGAGACCCAGTACTTC. This gives the protein CASSQGPQETQYF.

The chain recombines TRBV29-1 with TRBJ2-3, with a possible D match to TRBD1 (6 bases). The germline CDR1 and CDR2 sequences are SQVTM and ANQGSEA. The CDR3 spans 13 residues. V was trimmed by 6 bases and J by 2 bases, leaving 12 bases between them. CDR3 in DNA: TGCAGCGTATCGGACAGCAACACAGATACGCAGTATTTT. Translating gives CSVSDSNTDTQYF.

The chain employs TRBV10-3 and TRBJ1-5; tentative D call: TRBD1 (5 bases). With 4 bases removed from V and 6 bases from J, the gap between germline ends came to 13 bases. The CDR3 has 14 residues. Germline V gives CDR1 ENHRY, CDR2 SYGVKD. CDR3 DNA: TGTGCCATCAGTGCGGGGGGTCAGAGTCAGCCCCAGCATTTT. Protein product: CAISAGGQSQPQHF.